This T cell receptor (beta chain) was captured in a study of immune characterization of retroperitoneal liposarcoma. TCRdb independently ran MiXCR on the PCR reads; one entry per CDR3 protein. The sample includes approximately 7,200 distinct CDR3 sequences, 25% to 30% of them seen just once. This clonotype was counted between two and nine times. V was clipped by 1 base and J by 8 bases, with 14 bases between them. This CDR3 comprises 14 residues. The V gene's germline CDR1 is DFQATT and CDR2 SNEGSKA (reference sequence). The chain employs TRBV20-1 and TRBJ1-4, with D unresolved. This TCR derives from a female donor with retroperitoneal liposarcoma. Sequencing input: tumor tissue. The DNA for the CDR3 is TGCAGTGCTAGAGGCCCCCTGGCCGAGGAAAAACTGTTTTTT. Protein: CSARGPLAEEKLFF.